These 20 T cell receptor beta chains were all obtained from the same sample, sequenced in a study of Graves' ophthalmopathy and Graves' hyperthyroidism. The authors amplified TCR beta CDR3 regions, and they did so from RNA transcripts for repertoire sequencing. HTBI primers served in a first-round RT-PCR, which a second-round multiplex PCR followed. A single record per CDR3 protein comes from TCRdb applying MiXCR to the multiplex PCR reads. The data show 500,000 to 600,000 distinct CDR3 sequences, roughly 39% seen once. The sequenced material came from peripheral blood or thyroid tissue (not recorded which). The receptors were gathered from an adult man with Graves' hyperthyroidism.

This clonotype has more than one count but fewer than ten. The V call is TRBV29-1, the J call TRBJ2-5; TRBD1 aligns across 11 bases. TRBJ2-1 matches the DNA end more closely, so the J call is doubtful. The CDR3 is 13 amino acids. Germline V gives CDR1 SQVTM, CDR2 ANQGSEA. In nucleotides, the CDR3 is TGCAGCGTTTTCGGGACAGGGGGGAATGAGCAGTTCTTC. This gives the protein CSVFGTGGNEQFF.

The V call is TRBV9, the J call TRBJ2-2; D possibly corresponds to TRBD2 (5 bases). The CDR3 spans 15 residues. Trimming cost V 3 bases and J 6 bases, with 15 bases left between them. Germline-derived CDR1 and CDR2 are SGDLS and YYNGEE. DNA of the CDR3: TGTGCCAGCAGCGCGGCCACTAGTTTCCCCGGGGAGCTGTTTTTT. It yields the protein CASSAATSFPGELFF.

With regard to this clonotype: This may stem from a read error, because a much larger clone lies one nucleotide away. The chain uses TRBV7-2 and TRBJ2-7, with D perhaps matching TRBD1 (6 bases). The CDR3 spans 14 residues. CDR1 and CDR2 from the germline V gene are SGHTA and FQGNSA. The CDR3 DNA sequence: TGTGTCAGCAGAAACGCCCCCCAGGGGTACGAGCAGTACTTC. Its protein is CVSRNAPQGYEQYF.

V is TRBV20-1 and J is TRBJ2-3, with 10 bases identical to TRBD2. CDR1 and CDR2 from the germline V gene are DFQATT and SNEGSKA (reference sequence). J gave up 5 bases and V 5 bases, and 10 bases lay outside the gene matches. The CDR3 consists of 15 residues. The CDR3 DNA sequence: TGCAGTGCTCGGCTCCTAGCGGGAGTGGGAGATACGCAGTATTTT. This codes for CSARLLAGVGDTQYF.

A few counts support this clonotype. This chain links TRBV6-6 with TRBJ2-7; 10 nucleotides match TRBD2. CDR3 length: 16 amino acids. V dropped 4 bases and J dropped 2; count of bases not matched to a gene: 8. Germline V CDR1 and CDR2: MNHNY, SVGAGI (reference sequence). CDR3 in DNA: TGTGCCAGCAGTTTGGGGGCACTAGCGGGACCCTACGAGCAGTACTTC. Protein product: CASSLGALAGPYEQYF.

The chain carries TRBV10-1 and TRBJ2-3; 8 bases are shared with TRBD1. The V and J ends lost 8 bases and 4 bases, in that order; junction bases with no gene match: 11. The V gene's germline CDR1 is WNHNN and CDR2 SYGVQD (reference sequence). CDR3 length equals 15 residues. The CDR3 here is CASQGASDGPDTQYF. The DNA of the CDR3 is TGCGCCAGCCAGGGGGCTAGTGACGGTCCAGATACGCAGTATTTT.

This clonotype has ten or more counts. For the CDR3, the DNA is TGTGCCAGCAGCTTAAGCCCGAGGTTCAGCCTGAATCAGCCCCAGCATTTT. Encoded protein: CASSLSPRFSLNQPQHF. The rearrangement joins TRBV7-8 to TRBJ1-5; D is undetermined. V was pared by 2 bases and J by 4 bases, with 18 bases between. Per the germline V gene, CDR1 is SGHVS and CDR2 is FQNEAQ. There are 17 residues in the CDR3.

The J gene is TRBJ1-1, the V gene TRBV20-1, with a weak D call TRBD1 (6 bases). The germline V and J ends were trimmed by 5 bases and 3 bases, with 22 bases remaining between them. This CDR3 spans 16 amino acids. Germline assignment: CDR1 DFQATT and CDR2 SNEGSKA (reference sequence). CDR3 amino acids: CSAPPRGAGAHTEAFF. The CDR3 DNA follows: TGCAGTGCTCCGCCCCGGGGCGCAGGGGCGCACACTGAAGCTTTCTTT.

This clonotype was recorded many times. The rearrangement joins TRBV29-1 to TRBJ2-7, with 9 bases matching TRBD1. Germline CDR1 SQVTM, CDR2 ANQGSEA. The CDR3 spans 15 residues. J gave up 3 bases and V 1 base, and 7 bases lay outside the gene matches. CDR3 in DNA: TGCAGCGTTGAAGTGGGACAGGGCCACTACTACGAGCAGTACTTC. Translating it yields CSVEVGQGHYYEQYF.

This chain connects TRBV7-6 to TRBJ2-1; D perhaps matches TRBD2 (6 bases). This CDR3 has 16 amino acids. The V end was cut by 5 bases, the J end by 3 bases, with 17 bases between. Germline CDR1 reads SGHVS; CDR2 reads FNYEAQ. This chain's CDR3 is CASSPIPQGGYNEQFF. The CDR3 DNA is TGTGCCAGCAGCCCTATCCCCCAGGGAGGCTACAATGAGCAGTTCTTC.

The CDR3: CSVGAGGQGIDGYTF. Written as DNA, the CDR3 is TGCAGCGTTGGAGCAGGGGGACAGGGGATAGATGGCTACACCTTC. V gene TRBV29-1 combines with J gene TRBJ1-2, with 10 bases matching TRBD1. CDR1 and CDR2 (germline): SQVTM, ANQGSEA. The CDR3 is 15 amino acids. After removal of 4 bases from V and 6 bases from J, the junction contained 11 bases not matched to a gene.

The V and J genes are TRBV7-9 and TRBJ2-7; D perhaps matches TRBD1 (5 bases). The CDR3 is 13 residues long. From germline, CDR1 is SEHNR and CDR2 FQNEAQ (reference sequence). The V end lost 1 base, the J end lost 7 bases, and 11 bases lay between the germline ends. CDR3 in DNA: TGTGCCAGCAGCTTAGGGGTGGACAATGAGCAGTACTTC. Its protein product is CASSLGVDNEQYF.

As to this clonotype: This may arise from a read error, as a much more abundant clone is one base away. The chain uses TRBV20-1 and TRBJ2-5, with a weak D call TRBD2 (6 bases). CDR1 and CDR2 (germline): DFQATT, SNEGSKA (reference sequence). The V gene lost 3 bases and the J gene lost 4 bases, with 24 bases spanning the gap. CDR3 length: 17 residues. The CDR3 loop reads CSARRLSTSWRRETQYF. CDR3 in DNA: TGCAGTGCTAGGAGACTCTCGACTAGTTGGAGAAGAGAGACCCAGTACTTC.

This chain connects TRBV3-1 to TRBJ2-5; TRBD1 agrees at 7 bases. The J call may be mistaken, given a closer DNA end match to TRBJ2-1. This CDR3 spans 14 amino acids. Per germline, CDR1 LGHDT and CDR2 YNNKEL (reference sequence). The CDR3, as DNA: TGTGCCAGCAGCCAAGACAGGGGGAGCAATGAGCAGTTCTTC. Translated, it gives CASSQDRGSNEQFF.

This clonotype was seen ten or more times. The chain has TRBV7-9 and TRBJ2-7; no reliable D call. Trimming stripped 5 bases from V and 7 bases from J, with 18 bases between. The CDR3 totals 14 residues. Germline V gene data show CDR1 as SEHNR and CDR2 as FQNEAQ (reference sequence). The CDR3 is CASSPETGIEEQYF. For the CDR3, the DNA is TGTGCCAGCAGCCCGGAGACTGGTATCGAGGAGCAGTACTTC.

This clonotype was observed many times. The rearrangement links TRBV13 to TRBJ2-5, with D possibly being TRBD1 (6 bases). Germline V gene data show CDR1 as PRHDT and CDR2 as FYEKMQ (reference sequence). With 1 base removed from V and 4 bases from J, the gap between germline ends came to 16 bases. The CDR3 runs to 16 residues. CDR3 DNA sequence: TGTGCCAGCAGCTTAGAACAGGGCAAGAGGCGAGAGACCCAGTACTTC. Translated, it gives CASSLEQGKRRETQYF.

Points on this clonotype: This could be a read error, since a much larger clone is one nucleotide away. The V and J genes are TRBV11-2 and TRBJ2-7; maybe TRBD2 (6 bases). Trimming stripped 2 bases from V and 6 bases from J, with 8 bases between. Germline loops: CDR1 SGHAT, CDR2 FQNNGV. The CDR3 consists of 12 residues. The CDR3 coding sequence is TGTGCCAGCAGCTTATGGGACTGCGAGCAGTACTTC. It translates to CASSLWDCEQYF.

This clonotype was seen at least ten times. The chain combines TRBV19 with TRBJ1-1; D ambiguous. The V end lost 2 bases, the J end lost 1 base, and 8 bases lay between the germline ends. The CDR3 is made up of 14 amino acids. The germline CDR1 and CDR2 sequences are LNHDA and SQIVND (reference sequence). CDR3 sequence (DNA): TGTGCCAGTAGTATACCGGGCACGAACACTGAAGCTTTCTTT. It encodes CASSIPGTNTEAFF.

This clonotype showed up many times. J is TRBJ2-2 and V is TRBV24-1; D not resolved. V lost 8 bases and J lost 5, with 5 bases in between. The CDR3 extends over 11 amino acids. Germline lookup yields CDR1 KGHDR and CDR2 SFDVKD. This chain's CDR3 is CATMSTGELFF. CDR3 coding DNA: TGTGCCACCATGTCAACCGGGGAGCTGTTTTTT.

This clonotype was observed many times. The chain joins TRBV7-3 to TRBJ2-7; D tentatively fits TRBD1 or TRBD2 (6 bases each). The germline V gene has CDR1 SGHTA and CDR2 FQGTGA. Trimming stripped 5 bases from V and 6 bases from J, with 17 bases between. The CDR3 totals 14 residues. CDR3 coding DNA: TGTGCCAGCAGCGTCGGGGGCCCAGGGAGCGAGCAGTACTTC. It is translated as CASSVGGPGSEQYF.